This entry lists 17 T cell receptor beta chains sequenced from one sample in a study of blood T cell repertoires in COVID-19. Repertoires were generated with immunoSEQ multiplex PCR, while TCRdb's copy carries only in-frame clones and drops some. The sample includes over 300,000 clones, 89% of them seen just once. Sequencing input: PBMCs or T cells enriched from blood (not recorded which). The receptors originated from a woman aged 40 to 55 who had recovered from COVID-19.

The sample holds a few counts of this clone. The V call is TRBV19, the J call TRBJ1-5; no clear D. CDR1 LNHDA and CDR2 SQIVND come from the germline V gene (reference sequence). The V end lost 6 bases, the J end lost 7 bases, and 13 bases lay between the germline ends. CDR3 size: 13 residues. CDR3 sequence reads: CASSGGVNQPQHF. DNA for the CDR3: TGTGCCAGTAGCGGCGGGGTTAACCAGCCCCAGCATTTT.

V gene TRBV3-1 (or the pseudogene TRBV3-2) combines with J gene TRBJ1-5, with D unresolved. The length of the CDR3 is 14 residues. CDR1 and CDR2 from the germline V gene are LGHDT and YNNKEL (reference sequence). The ends were cut back, 0 bases at V and 7 bases at J, with 10 bases in the middle. The CDR3 DNA follows: TGTGCCAGCAGCCAAGATCCCACAGACCAGCCCCAGCATTTT. It translates to CASSQDPTDQPQHF.

The CDR3 reads CASSDRAERNIQYF. In DNA form, the CDR3 reads TGTGCCAGCTCGGACAGGGCCGAAAGAAACATTCAGTACTTC. J is TRBJ2-4 and V is TRBV7-2; 8 nucleotides line up with TRBD1. This CDR3 has 14 residues. J was trimmed by 6 bases and V by 8 bases; bases with no gene match: 9. Germline V CDR1 and CDR2: SGHTA, FQGNSA.

The chain is built from TRBV3-1 (or the pseudogene TRBV3-2) and TRBJ2-1; weak D call: TRBD1 (5 bases). Per the germline V gene, CDR1 is LGHDT and CDR2 is YNNKEL (reference sequence). V lost 2 bases to trimming and J lost 14 bases, with 10 bases between them. The CDR3 is 11 amino acids. CDR3 amino acids: CASSQQQEKFF. CDR3 in DNA: TGTGCCAGCAGCCAACAACAGGAAAAGTTCTTC.

The CDR3: CASSEGIGTNRLETQYF. For the CDR3, the DNA is TGTGCCAGCAGTGAAGGGATCGGGACTAACAGACTGGAGACCCAGTACTTC. The gene calls are TRBV25-1 and TRBJ2-5; 7 positions match TRBD2. Germline trimming cut 2 bases from V and 5 bases from J; bases unmatched to any gene: 14. This CDR3 has 17 residues. Germline V gene data show CDR1 as MGHDK and CDR2 as SYGVNS.

This clone was counted once. The chain is built from TRBV29-1 and TRBJ2-3, with TRBD2 matching 12 bases. From germline, CDR1 is SQVTM and CDR2 ANQGSEA. With 5 bases clipped from V and 4 bases from J, the junction kept 4 bases outside the gene matches. This CDR3 contains 14 residues. The CDR3, as DNA: TGCAGCGTTCAAACTAGCGGGAGGCCAGATACGCAGTATTTT. Protein: CSVQTSGRPDTQYF.

This clone came up once. The chain has TRBV7-9 and TRBJ1-1, with D maybe TRBD1 (5 bases). This CDR3 has 11 residues. The germline CDR1 and CDR2 sequences are SEHNR and FQNEAQ (reference sequence). V was cut by 7 bases and J by 7 bases, with 10 bases left in between. CDR3 sequence (DNA): TGTGCCAGCACCGTGGGGGGTGAAGCTTTCTTT. Amino acids: CASTVGGEAFF.

The CDR3 here is CASSFPGSGNTIYF. DNA of the CDR3: TGTGCCAGCAGCTTCCCGGGGTCAGGAAACACCATATATTTT. V usage is TRBV5-4 and J usage is TRBJ1-3; D call uncertain. Germline V lookup: CDR1 SGHNT, CDR2 YYREEE (reference sequence). The CDR3 length is 14 residues. Trimming removed 2 bases at V and 4 bases at J, with 10 bases between.

The chain joins TRBV28 to TRBJ2-7; a weak D match, TRBD2 (7 bases). CDR3 length: 13 residues. With 6 bases removed from V and 2 bases from J, the gap between germline ends came to 11 bases. From germline, CDR1 is MDHEN and CDR2 SYDVKM. The CDR3 spells CASRGGAAYEQYF. The CDR3 nucleotides read TGTGCCAGCAGGGGGGGGGCCGCCTACGAGCAGTACTTC.

The chain joins TRBV30 to TRBJ1-2, with 7 nucleotides matching TRBD1. The CDR3 covers 12 residues. The V and J ends lost 8 bases and 4 bases, in that order; junction bases with no gene match: 7. From germline, CDR1 is GTSNPN and CDR2 SVGIG (reference sequence). CDR3 region: CAGDRVGYGYTF. The CDR3 bases are TGTGCCGGAGACAGGGTGGGCTATGGCTACACCTTC.

V is TRBV7-3 and J is TRBJ2-1; 7 bases are a match to TRBD2. There are 16 residues in the CDR3. The junction had 3 bases not matched to a gene; V was cut back by 1 base and J by 0 bases. The germline V gene has CDR1 SGHTA and CDR2 FQGTGA. CDR3 protein: CASSLNGGISYNEQFF. In DNA, the CDR3 is TGTGCCAGCAGCTTAAACGGGGGGATCTCCTACAATGAGCAGTTCTTC. The entire variable domain, with the rest obtained from reference TRBV7-3 and TRBJ2-1, is as follows: GAGVSQTPSNKVTEKGKYVELRCDPISGHTALYWYRQSLGQGPEFLIYFQGTGAADDSGLPNDRFFAVRPEGSVSTLKIQRTERGDSAVYLCASSLNGGISYNEQFFGPGTRLTVL.

This sequence joins TRBV4-1 and TRBJ2-1, with 11 bases fitting TRBD2. The CDR3 extends over 15 amino acids. Looked up from germline, CDR1 is MGHRA and CDR2 is YSYEKL. With 6 bases clipped from V and 6 bases from J, the junction kept 7 bases outside the gene matches. CDR3 in amino acids: CASRQLAGVRNEQFF. The CDR3 DNA reads as TGCGCCAGCAGGCAACTAGCGGGGGTCCGCAATGAGCAGTTCTTC.

The chain recombines TRBV5-4 with TRBJ2-5; 14 bases match TRBD2. In germline, CDR1 is SGHNT, CDR2 YYREEE (reference sequence). CDR3 length: 18 residues. V was clipped by 0 bases and J by 5 bases; unmatched bases: 9. DNA for the CDR3: TGTGCCAGCAGCTTGGTTGGTGGGACTAGCGGGAGTGGGGAGACCCAGTACTTC. Protein product: CASSLVGGTSGSGETQYF.

The chain is built from TRBV5-1 and TRBJ1-4, with a possible D match to TRBD1 (5 bases). CDR1 is SGHRS and CDR2 is YFSETQ in the germline V gene. This CDR3 contains 14 residues. V lost 1 base, J lost 6 bases, and 10 bases lay in between. This chain's CDR3 is CASSLQGRDEKLFF. DNA for the CDR3: TGCGCCAGCAGCTTGCAGGGTCGGGATGAAAAACTGTTTTTT.

The V call is TRBV4-3, the J call TRBJ2-1, with D tentatively TRBD1 (6 bases). The CDR3 totals 13 residues. The germline V gene encodes CDR1 LGHNA and CDR2 YSLEER. Trimming pared 3 bases from V and 7 bases from J, leaving 10 bases between. For the CDR3, the DNA is TGCGCCAGCAGCCAGGACAGTTGGAATGAGCAGTTCTTC. Encoded protein: CASSQDSWNEQFF.

The CDR3 is CASSLASNTEAFF. For the CDR3, the DNA is TGCGCCAGCAGCTTGGCGTCCAACACTGAAGCTTTCTTT. V gene TRBV5-1 combines with J gene TRBJ1-1; no reliable D call. The CDR3 sequence is 13 residues long. V shed 0 bases and J shed 2 bases, with 5 bases lying between them. CDR1 is SGHRS, CDR2 YFSETQ, per germline.

This chain links TRBV12-3 or TRBV12-4 with TRBJ2-5; no clear D. The length of the CDR3 is 13 residues. V was clipped by 3 bases and J by 0 bases, with 5 bases between them. The CDR3 DNA reads as TGTGCCAGCAGTTTGGGCAACCAAGAGACCCAGTACTTC. Translating it yields CASSLGNQETQYF.